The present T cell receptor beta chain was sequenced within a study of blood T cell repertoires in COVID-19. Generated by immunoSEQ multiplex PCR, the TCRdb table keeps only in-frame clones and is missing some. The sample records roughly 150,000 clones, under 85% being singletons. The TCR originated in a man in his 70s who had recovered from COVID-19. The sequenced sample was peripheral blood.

The CDR3 is CASSARTSGEGFYNEQFF. The CDR3 nucleotides read TGTGCCAGCAGCGCCAGGACTAGCGGAGAGGGTTTTTACAATGAGCAGTTCTTC. V is TRBV9 and J is TRBJ2-1, with 10 nucleotides matching TRBD2. Germline CDR1 and CDR2: SGDLS and YYNGEE. J lost 4 bases, V lost 3 bases, and 13 bases had no gene match. This CDR3 has 18 amino acids.